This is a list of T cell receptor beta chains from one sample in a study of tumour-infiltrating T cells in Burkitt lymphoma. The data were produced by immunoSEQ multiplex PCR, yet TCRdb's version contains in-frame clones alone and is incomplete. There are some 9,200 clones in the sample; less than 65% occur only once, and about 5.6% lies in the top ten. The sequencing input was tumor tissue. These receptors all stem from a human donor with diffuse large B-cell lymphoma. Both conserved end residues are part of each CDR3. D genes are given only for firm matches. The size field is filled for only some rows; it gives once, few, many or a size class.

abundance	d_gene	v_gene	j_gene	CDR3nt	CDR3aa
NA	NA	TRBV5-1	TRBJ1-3	TGCGCCAGCAGCTTGGGCACTCAAAGGGCAAACACCATATATTTT	CASSLGTQRANTIYF
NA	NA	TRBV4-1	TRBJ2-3	TGCGCCAGCAGCCAAACCCCGTCGGTAGCCCCGCAGTATTTT	CASSQTPSVAPQYF
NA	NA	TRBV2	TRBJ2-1	TGTGCCAGCAGTGAAGGGCGGGGCGGAGCCTACAATGAGCAGTTCTTC	CASSEGRGGAYNEQFF
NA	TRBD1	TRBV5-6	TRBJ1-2	TGTGCCAGCAGCCAACCGGACAGGGTGGTGGATGGCTACACCTTC	CASSQPDRVVDGYTF
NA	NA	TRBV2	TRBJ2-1	TGTGCCAGCAGTGGGTACAGGGTTAGCAATGAGCAGTTCTTC	CASSGYRVSNEQFF
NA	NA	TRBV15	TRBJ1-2	TGTGCCACCAGCAGAGATACTGCCAGCGGCTACACCTTC	CATSRDTASGYTF
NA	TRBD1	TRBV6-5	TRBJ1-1	TGTGCCAGCATGCCAGGGAGGTCCAGGGGGAAAGCTTTCTTT	CASMPGRSRGKAFF
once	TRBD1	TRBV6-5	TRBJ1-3	TGTGCCAGCAGACCGACAGGGTTCGGAAACACCATATATTTT	CASRPTGFGNTIYF
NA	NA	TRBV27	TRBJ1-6	TGTGCCAGCAGTTTCTATAATTCACCCCTCCACTTT	CASSFYNSPLHF
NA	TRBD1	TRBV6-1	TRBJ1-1	TGTGCCAGCAGCGTAAGACAGGGAAAAGCTTTCTTT	CASSVRQGKAFF
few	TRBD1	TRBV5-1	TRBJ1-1	TGCGCCAGCAGCTTAGGGGACAGGGTGAGGGCTGAAGCTTTCTTT	CASSLGDRVRAEAFF
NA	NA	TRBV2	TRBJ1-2	TGTGCCAGCAACCCGACAGAGGACTATGGCTACACCTTC	CASNPTEDYGYTF
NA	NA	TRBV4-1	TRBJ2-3	TGCGCCAGCAGCCAAGGACCGGGCAGAGATACGCAGTATTTT	CASSQGPGRDTQYF
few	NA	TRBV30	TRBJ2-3	TGTGCCTGGAGAGGCACAGATACGCAGTATTTT	CAWRGTDTQYF